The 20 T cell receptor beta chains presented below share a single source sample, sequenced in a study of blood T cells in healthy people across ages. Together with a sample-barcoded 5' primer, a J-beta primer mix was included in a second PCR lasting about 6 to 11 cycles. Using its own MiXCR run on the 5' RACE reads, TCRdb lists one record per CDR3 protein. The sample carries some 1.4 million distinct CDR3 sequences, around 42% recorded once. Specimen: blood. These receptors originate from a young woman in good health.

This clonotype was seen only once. The CDR3, as DNA: TGTGCCAGCAGTCCGACTAGCCCTCTTAACAATGAGCAGTACTTC. Translated, it gives CASSPTSPLNNEQYF. The chain combines TRBV27 with TRBJ2-1, with TRBD2 matching over 7 bases. The J call may be incorrect, as the DNA end agrees better with TRBJ2-7. The CDR3 is 15 residues long. In germline, CDR1 is MNHEY, CDR2 SMNVEV (reference sequence).

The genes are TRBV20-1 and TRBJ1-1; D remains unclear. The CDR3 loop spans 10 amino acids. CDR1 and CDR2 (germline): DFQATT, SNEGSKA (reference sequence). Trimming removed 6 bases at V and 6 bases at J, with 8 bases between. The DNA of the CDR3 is TGCAGTGCCCGGTCCGCTGAAGCTTTCTTT. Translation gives CSARSAEAFF.

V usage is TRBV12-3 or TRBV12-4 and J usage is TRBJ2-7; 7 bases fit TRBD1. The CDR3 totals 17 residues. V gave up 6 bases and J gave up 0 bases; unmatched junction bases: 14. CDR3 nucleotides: TGTGCCAGCAGCCTCGACAGGGATTGGAGCAGCTCCTACGAGCAGTACTTC. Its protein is CASSLDRDWSSSYEQYF.

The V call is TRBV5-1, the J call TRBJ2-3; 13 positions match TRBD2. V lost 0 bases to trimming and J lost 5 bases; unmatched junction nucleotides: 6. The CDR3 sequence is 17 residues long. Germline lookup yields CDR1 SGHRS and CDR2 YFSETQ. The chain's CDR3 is CASSLAGLAGVLDTQYF. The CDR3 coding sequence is TGCGCCAGCAGCTTGGCAGGACTAGCGGGAGTTTTAGATACGCAGTATTTT.

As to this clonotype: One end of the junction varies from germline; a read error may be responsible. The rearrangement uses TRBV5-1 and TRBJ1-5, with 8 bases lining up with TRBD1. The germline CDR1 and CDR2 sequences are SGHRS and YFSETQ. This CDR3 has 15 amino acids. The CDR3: CVSSLTGASNQPQHF. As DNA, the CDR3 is TGCGTCAGCAGCTTGACAGGGGCTAGCAATCAGCCCCAGCATTTT.

CDR3 sequence: CAPTGNTGELFF. As DNA, the CDR3 is TGTGCCCCGACAGGGAACACCGGGGAGCTGTTTTTT. J is TRBJ2-2 and V is TRBV7-9; possibly TRBD1 for D (6 bases). V was clipped by 11 bases and J by 1 base, with 8 bases between them. This CDR3 has 12 residues. Germline-derived CDR1 and CDR2 are SEHNR and FQNEAQ (reference sequence).

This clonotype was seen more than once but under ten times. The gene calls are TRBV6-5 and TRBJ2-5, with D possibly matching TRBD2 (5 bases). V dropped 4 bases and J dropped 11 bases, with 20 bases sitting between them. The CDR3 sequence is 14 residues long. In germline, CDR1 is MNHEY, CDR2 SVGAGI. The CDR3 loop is CASSSQGGSNEQYF. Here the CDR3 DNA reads TGTGCCAGCAGTTCACAAGGTGGGAGCAATGAGCAGTACTTC.

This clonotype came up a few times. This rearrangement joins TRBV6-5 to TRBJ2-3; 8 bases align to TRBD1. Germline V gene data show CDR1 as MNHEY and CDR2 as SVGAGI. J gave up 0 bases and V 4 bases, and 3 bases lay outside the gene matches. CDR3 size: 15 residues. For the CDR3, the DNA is TGTGCCAGCAGTTGGACAGGGCGAAGCACAGATACGCAGTATTTT. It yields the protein CASSWTGRSTDTQYF.

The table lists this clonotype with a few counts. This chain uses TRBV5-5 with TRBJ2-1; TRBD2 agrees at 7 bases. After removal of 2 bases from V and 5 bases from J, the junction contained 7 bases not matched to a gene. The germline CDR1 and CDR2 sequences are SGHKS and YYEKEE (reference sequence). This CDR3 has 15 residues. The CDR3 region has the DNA TGTGCCAGCAGCTTCACGAGCGGGATTGACAATGAGCAGTTCTTC. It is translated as CASSFTSGIDNEQFF.

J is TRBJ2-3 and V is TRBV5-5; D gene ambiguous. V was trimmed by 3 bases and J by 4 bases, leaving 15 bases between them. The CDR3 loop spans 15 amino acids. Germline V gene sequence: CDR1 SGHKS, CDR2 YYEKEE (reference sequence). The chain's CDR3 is CASSSWAGGADTQYF. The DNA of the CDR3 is TGTGCCAGCAGCTCCTGGGCCGGCGGAGCAGATACGCAGTATTTT.

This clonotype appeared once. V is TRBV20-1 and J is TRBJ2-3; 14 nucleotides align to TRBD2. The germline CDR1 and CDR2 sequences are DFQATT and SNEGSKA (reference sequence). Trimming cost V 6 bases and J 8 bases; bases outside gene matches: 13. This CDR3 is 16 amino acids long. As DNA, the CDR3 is TGCAGTGCCAAGCCCGGGACTAGCGGGAGAGTAGGTACGCAGTATTTT. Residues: CSAKPGTSGRVGTQYF.

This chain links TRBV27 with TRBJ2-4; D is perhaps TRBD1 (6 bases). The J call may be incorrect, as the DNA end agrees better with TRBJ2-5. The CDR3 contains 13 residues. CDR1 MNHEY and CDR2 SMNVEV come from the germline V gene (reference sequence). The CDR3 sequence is CASGTTTQETQYF. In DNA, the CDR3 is TGTGCCAGCGGGACAACTACACAAGAGACCCAGTACTTC.

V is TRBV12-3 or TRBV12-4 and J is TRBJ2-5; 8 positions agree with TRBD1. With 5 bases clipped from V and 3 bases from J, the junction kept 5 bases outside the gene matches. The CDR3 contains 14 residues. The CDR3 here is CASSPGQDKETQYF. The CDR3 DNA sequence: TGTGCCAGCAGTCCGGGACAGGATAAAGAGACCCAGTACTTC.

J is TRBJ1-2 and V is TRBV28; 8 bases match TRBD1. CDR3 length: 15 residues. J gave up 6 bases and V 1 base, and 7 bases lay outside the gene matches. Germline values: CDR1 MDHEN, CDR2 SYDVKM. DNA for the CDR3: TGTGCCAGCAGTTTATTGGGCAGGGGGCTTGATGGCTACACCTTC. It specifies CASSLLGRGLDGYTF.

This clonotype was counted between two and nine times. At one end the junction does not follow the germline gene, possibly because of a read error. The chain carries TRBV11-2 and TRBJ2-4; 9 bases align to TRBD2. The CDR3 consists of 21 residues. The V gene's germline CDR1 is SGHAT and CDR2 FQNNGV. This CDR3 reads CASSLDRPNYAGGGAKDIQYF. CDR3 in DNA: TGTGCCAGCAGCTTAGATCGGCCGAACTATGCGGGAGGGGGGGCCAAAGACATTCAGTACTTC.

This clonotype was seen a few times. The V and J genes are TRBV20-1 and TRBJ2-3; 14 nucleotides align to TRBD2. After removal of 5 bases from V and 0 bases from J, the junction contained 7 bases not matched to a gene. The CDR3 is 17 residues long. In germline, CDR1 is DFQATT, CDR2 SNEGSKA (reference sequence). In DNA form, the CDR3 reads TGCAGTGCTCTAGGGACTAGCGGGGGAACCAGCACAGATACGCAGTATTTT. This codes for CSALGTSGGTSTDTQYF.

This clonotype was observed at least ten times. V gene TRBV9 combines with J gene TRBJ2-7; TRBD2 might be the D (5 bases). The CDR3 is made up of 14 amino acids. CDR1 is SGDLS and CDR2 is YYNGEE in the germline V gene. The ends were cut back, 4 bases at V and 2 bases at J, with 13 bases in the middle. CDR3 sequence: CASSPRLATYEQYF. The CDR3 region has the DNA TGTGCCAGCAGCCCCCGTCTAGCCACCTACGAGCAGTACTTC.

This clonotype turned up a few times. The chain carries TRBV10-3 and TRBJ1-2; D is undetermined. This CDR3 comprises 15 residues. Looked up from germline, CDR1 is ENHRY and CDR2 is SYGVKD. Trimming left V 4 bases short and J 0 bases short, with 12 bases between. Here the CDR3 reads CAISGGPESNYGYTF. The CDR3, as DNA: TGTGCCATCAGTGGCGGGCCCGAATCTAACTATGGCTACACCTTC.

This CDR3 is CSASHLDRITPEAFF. The CDR3 DNA is TGCAGTGCATCTCACTTGGACAGGATAACACCTGAAGCTTTCTTT. The chain combines TRBV20-1 with TRBJ1-1; 7 bases align to TRBD1. The CDR3 is 15 residues long. From germline, CDR1 is DFQATT and CDR2 SNEGSKA (reference sequence). V shed 6 bases, J shed 6 bases, and the junction held 16 bases outside the gene matches.

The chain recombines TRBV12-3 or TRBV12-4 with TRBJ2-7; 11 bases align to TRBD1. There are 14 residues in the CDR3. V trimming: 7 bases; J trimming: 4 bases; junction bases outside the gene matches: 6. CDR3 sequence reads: CASNHRDRGYEQYF. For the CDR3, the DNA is TGTGCCAGCAACCACCGGGACAGGGGGTACGAGCAGTACTTC.